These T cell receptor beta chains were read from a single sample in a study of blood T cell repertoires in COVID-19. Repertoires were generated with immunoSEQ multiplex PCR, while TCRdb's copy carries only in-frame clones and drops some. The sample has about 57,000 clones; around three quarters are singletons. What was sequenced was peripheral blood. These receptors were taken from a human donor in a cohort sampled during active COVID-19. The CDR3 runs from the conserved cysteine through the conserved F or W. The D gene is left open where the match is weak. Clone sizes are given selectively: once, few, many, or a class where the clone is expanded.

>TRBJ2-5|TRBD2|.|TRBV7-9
CASSSGTSGSRGETQYF
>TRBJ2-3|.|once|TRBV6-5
CASSRSGRTDTQYF
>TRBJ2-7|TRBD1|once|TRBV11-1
CASSFRAGGLGEQYF
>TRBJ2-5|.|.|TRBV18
CASSLNLEETQYF
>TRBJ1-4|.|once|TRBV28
CASGMTATNEKLFF
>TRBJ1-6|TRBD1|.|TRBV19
CASSRSSTGDYNSPLHF
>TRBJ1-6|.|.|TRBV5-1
CASSLAVNSPLHF
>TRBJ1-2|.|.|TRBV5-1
CASSLGGRTNYGYTF
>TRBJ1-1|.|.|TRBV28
CAGGGTSEAFF
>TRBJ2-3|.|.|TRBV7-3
CASSTKGLSTDTQYF
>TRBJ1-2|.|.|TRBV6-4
CASSGDAGVGYTF
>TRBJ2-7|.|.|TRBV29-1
CSVGYRSYEQYF
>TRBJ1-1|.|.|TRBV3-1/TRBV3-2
CASSQEVGAGFTEAFF
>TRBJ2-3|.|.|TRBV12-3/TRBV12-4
CASSFAGRDTQYF
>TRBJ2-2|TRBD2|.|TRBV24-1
CATSKSTSGSLWELFF
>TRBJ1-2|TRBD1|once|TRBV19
CASQGQGNYGYTF
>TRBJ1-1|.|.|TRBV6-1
CASSEFLPGAFF
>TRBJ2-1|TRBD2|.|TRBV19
CASSITTAGSYNEQFF
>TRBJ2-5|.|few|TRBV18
CASSVRGGEGETQYF
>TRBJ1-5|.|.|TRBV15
CATSRDLGGNRPQHF
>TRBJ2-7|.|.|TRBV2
CASRPDLGEQYF
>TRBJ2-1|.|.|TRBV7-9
CASSLSEITEQFF
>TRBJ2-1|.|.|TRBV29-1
CSVEYNEQFF
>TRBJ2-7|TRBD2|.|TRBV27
CASSSPSSGRAHEQYF
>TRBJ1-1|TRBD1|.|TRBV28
CASRRRQGAAFF
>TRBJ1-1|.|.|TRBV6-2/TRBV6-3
CASSNPTGINTEAFF
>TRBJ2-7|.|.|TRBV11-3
CASSLGQGSEQYF
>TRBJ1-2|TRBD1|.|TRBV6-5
CASQTGGSLFYGYTF
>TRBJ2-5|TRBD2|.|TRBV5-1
CASMGGRETQYF
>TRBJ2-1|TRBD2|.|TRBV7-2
CASSLGLAAYNEQFF
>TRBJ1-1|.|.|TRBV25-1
CASSGLRDTEAFF
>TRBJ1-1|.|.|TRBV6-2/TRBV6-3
CASSPQLTEAFF
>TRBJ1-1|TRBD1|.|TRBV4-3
CASSQDGRGYTEAFF
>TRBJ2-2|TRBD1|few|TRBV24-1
CATSDIGQGTTGELFF
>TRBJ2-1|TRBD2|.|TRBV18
CASSPPLFSEQREGRASEQFF
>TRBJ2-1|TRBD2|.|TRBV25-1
CASTSGNEQFF
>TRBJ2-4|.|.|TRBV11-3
CASSPQRLAKNIQYF
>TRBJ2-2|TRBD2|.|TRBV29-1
CSVVGRATGELFF
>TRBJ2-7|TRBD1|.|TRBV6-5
CASSRQGSNYEQYF
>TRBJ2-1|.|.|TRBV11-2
CASSLDPRELKFSYNEQFF
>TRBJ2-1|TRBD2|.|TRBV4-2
CASSQEKTGLAGNEQFF
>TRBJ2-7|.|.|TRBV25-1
CASSASGPYEQYF
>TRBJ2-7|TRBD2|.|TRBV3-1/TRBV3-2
CASSPTGTSGYEQYF
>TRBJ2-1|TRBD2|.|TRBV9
CASSVVAGLYNEQFF
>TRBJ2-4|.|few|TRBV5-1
CASSATLGGDIQYF
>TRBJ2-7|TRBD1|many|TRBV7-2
CASSQETGREQYF
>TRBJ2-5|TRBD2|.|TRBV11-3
CASSSGLAGGPVETQYF
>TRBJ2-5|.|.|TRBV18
CASSPQLERETQYF
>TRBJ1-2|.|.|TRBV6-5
CASRVIEGRYGYTF
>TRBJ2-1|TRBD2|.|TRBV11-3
CASGTLAGEQFF
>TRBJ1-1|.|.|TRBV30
CAWSGGDTEAFF
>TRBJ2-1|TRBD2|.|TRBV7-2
CASSSGLAGGAVEQFF